This TCR beta chain was identified during a study of tumor and adjacent non-tumor tissue in lung cancer. RNA was extracted from bulk tissue without any cell sorting. CDR3 length: 14 amino acids. The germline V gene encodes CDR1 MGHRA and CDR2 YSYEKL. In regard to this clonotype: The antigen is unknown. The junction does not match germline at one end; this may be a read error.

The library came from three nested PCR rounds adapted from ARM-PCR protocols. TCRdb fed the multiplex PCR reads into MiXCR, producing one record per CDR3 protein. The sample carries more than 70,000 distinct CDR3 sequences, about three fifths recorded once. Study results and caveats: Compared with tumor, normal lung showed significantly lower TCR diversity.

Sample: lung tumor tissue. This chain connects TRBV4-1 to TRBJ2-3; 7 bases align to TRBD2. This TCR was recovered from a man between 65 and 79 years old with non-small cell lung cancer. Here the CDR3 reads CASSQGLAVDTRYF. The CDR3 nucleotides are TGCGCTAGCAGCCAAGGCCTAGCGGTAGATACGCGGTATTTT.